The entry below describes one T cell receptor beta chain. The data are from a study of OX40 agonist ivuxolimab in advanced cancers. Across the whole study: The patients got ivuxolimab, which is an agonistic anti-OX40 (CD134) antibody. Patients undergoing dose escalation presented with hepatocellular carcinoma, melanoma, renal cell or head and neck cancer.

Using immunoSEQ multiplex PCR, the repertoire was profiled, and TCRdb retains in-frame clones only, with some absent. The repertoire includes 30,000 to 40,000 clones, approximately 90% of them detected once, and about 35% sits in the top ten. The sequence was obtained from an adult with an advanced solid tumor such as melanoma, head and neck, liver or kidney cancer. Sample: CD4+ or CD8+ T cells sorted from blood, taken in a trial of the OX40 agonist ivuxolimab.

CDR3 coding DNA: TGTGCCAGCAGCTCTGAGACCCAGTACTTC. Protein: CASSSETQYF. The chain is built from TRBV7-9 and TRBJ2-5; no reliable D call. Trimming stripped 4 bases from V and 5 bases from J, with 2 bases between. Germline V lookup: CDR1 SEHNR, CDR2 FQNEAQ (reference sequence). There are 10 residues in the CDR3.